This T cell receptor beta chain was documented in a study of cytomegalovirus exposure and HLA in healthy donors (dated by TCRdb to the late 2010s). Study-wide context: According to an earlier analysis of 550 to 700 of the donors, about 180 million T cells yielded some 120 million unique TCR beta sequences and roughly 280 Gb of sequence data. Approximately 300 gigabases of sequencing data and tens of millions of unique TCR sequences were included in an early release covering over 600 HLA-typed donors. Of the roughly 400 genotyped donors, 65% to 90% fell in the genetic ancestry cluster associated with self-reported Caucasian donors. The study was designed to test whether signatures of past pathogen exposure could be identified by cataloging public T cell receptors. The T cell repertoires of 666 subjects were profiled by immunosequencing and related to cytomegalovirus serostatus. Along with the roughly 670-subject first cohort, a separate validation cohort of over a hundred different subjects was used. The study combined high-throughput TCR immunosequencing, statistical association of individual TCRs with disease status, and machine learning to predict cytomegalovirus infection status. In a later analysis, previously published TCR beta repertoires from 666 donors were re-analyzed and high-resolution HLA genotyping was added so that TCR occurrence patterns could be studied. Rather than drawing on any new phenotypic data, the later analysis identified candidate immune exposures from TCR beta sequences and the way those sequences occurred across donors. An earlier analysis of some 500 of the donors applied high-throughput TCR beta sequencing to assess whether each TCR beta V gene segment acted as functional or pseudogenic. Donor age, sex, ethnicity and CMV serostatus were collected together with the repertoire data. In a later genetic analysis, genome-wide SNP genotypes for about three fifths of the roughly 670 donors were used, and that subset was treated as a discovery cohort. Every discovery cohort repertoire had been produced on one sequencing platform. Both class I and class II loci were covered by HLA typing, at four-digit resolution. Typing coverage differed by locus: A, B, C, DRB1 and DQB1 were typed in roughly 620-630 donors, DQA1 in approximately 520, DPA1 in some 570, and DPB1 in roughly 470. A handful of DR-DQ haplotypes were treated as single units for association and clustering because of strong linkage in the cohort. Among around 400 genotyped donors of the cohort, an average of about 240,000 unique TCR beta nucleotide sequences were sequenced per donor, roughly 20% of them non-productive.

The method was the immunoSEQ multiplex PCR assay. The multiplex PCR relied on a mix of 60 forward primers for TCR Vbeta segments and 13 reverse primers for TCR Jbeta segments. Amplification of the CDR3 region of rearranged TCR beta genes was performed with a multiplex PCR assay on genomic DNA. The Illumina HiSeq System was used to sequence the amplified TCR beta libraries as 87-base-pair reads. The source study handled its data this way. In a later analysis, roughly 80 million unique TCR beta chains were counted across the approximately 640 repertoires, and approximately 11 million of these chains were shared by at least two donors. A nearest-neighbor algorithm error-corrected the raw reads and collapsed the reads into unique sequences, merging closely related sequences to remove PCR and sequencing errors. To assign V, D and J gene segments, CDR3 sequences were aligned to IMGT reference sequences. For a sequence to be retained, at least a six-nucleotide match to both a V gene segment and a J gene segment was required. A rearrangement was called productive if the CDR3 had no stop codons and remained in frame with V and J, and every other rearrangement was called non-productive. Following IMGT convention, CDR3 was defined as the stretch from the second conserved V-encoded cysteine up to the conserved J-encoded phenylalanine. In an earlier analysis of roughly 580 of the donors, sequences lacking an unambiguous match to a single V gene segment were excluded. An earlier analysis of a few hundred of the donors called V segments functional above 56.7% productive rearrangements and segregating when the between-donor standard deviation exceeded 5%. A statistical classification framework was developed to diagnose cytomegalovirus status using the catalog of TCR beta chain sequences. In a later analysis, V and J genes were assigned by comparing TCR nucleotide sequences against IMGT/GENE-DB human TR gene sequences. Using the TCRdist pipeline, a later analysis assigned CDR3 sequences along with most-parsimonious VDJ recombination scenarios. In a later analysis, each TCR beta chain was defined by its CDR3 amino acid sequence together with its V-gene family, and reads lacking a unique V-gene family were excluded. To address suspected cross-contamination and a sequencing artifact, a later analysis removed approximately 590 highly shared, low-generation-probability nucleotide sequences. In a later analysis, a clonal expansion index for each public chain was calculated from normalized within-repertoire ranks of inferred template counts. In a later analysis, generation probabilities were computed using a VDJ recombination model fitted to out-of-frame rearrangements, and the results were checked against IGoR. In a later analysis, hypergeometric tests were used to score TCR-TCR, TCR-HLA and TCR-CMV co-occurrence, with a repertoire-size bias correction applied to TCR pairs. To estimate false discovery rates, a later analysis permuted the HLA or CMV assignments 20 times. In a later analysis, co-occurring TCRs were grouped with DBSCAN, and TCRdist sequence similarity was added when clustering was performed within HLA-allele-positive subsets. Co-occurrence clustering excluded repertoires with fewer than 30,000 or more than 120,000 public chains, plus five with anomalous nucleotide sharing. As stored in TCRdb, this immuneACCESS dataset retains in-frame rearrangements with V and J assigned. A fraction of the clones does not appear; measured against another copy, unresolved V genes explain less than half of the discrepancy, and the remainder lacks a known reason. For V, J and clone size, that table is used; D and trimming come from the DNA. A total of 100,000 to 150,000 clones appear in this sample, around four fifths of them only once. The ten largest clones take up about 2.9% of the sample.

Sequences SGHTA (CDR1) and FQGTGA (CDR2) are obtained from the germline V gene. There are 16 amino acids in the CDR3, from cysteine to phenylalanine inclusive. Only the CDR3 DNA is retained, 48 bases long and in frame from the first base. The V end gives up 3 bases and the J end 0 bases, leaving 5 bases in the junction not matched to a gene. What the research found in general, with its limitations: According to a later analysis, parvovirus B19, influenza, CMV and Epstein-Barr virus appeared linked to several top co-occurrence clusters. Because counts were too low, roughly 18 rarely observed V segments, including chromosome 9 orphons, were left out of the earlier analysis of 500 to 650 of the donors. According to a later analysis, most CMV-associated TCR beta chains appeared to be HLA-restricted, and the HLA associations seemed to be driven largely by CMV exposure. Sequencing depth was assumed to be roughly uniform across donors in the presence/absence analyses, though that assumption may not hold. This cohort had only TCR beta chains sequenced, and the lack of alpha or paired-chain data limited which features could be detected. A few of the identified cytomegalovirus-associated TCR beta chains were confirmed in vitro to be specific for cytomegalovirus antigens. A later genetic analysis reported fewer N-insertions in productive TCRs among donors in an Asian-associated ancestry cluster than the 666-donor mean. A later analysis found that TCR association rates varied across HLA loci, with DRB1 alleles showing the most associated TCRs and HLA-C alleles the fewest. A cluster of highly shared sequence variants was judged likely to represent a technical artifact of the sequencing pipeline. A further reported finding was that TCR beta sequences accurately predicted the HLA-A and HLA-B alleles for most subjects in the first cohort. It was suggested by the authors that the approach could potentially be generalized to other disease states and immunological phenotypes. In both the original and validation cohorts, the classifier was reported to diagnose cytomegalovirus status with high specificity and sensitivity. Compared with equally common non-associated chains, HLA-associated TCR beta chains in a later analysis were more clonally expanded and had lower generation probabilities. In the study, some 180 TCR beta chains were listed as associated with cytomegalovirus. The 87-base-pair reads could not distinguish some IMGT-functional V segments, including TRBV6-2 and TRBV6-3, so those segments were excluded. CMV serostatus was the only immune exposure information available for the cohort. Linkage disequilibrium might explain the correlated functional status among segregating V segments, but an unknown experimental factor could not be excluded. Because HLA typing was unavailable for some donors at each locus, only the typed subset was used in association tests. Assigning TCR associations to individual alleles was difficult when HLA alleles, especially DR and DQ, strongly co-occurred. At a false discovery rate of 0.05, a later analysis linked around 15,000 TCR beta sequences to specific HLA alleles. A later genetic analysis associated a missense DCLRE1C variant with V-gene and J-gene trimming of TCR beta chains, and an independent cohort replicated the association. Most TCR sequences were observed very rarely across donors, whereas some public TCRs were present in many individuals. An earlier analysis of roughly 570 of the donors showed that most TCR beta V segments appeared in productive rearrangements either about 87% or about 30% of the time, which broadly matched IMGT annotations.

Comment on this clone: The antigen it recognizes is unknown. No much larger clone is present one base from it, and per-base qualities are unavailable.

The cohort consisted of some 670 healthy bone marrow donors. At the time of sampling, every cohort member was nominally healthy, though immune exposures that went unrecorded were likely present. The donor tested CMV seronegative and was one of the 352 seronegative cohort members. Each donor provided a peripheral blood sample, and peripheral blood mononuclear cells were used for TCR beta sequencing. Genomic DNA extraction from the blood cell samples was performed with the Qiagen DNeasy Blood Extraction Kit. Sequencing was carried out using PBMCs. The TCR was taken from a boy younger than 10 in good health and CMV-seronegative. The chain is made from TRBV7-3 and TRBJ2-1; 7 bases in the junction line up with TRBD1. The CDR3 protein: CASSLDGDSSYNEQFF. Here is the DNA: TGTGCCAGCAGCTTGGACGGGGACAGCTCCTACAATGAGCAGTTCTTC.